The entry below gives a single TCR beta chain sequence along with its context. There are many counts of this clonotype. What this receptor recognizes is not known. No much larger clonotype is one base removed from it; base qualities were not supplied. The sample comes from a study of early T cells in non-severe SARS-CoV-2 infection (dated by TCRdb to the early 2020s). Regarding the study in general: Because TCR sequencing relied on bulk RNA taken from unsorted whole blood, pairing of alpha and beta chains was not possible.

This was a case-control study nested in a cohort of healthcare workers in London, UK, who had nasopharyngeal swab PCR tests and blood samples taken every week. Between 23 and 31 March 2020, the week of the UK lockdown, healthcare workers were enrolled and then followed up weekly for as long as 16 weeks. CDR1 and CDR2, per the germline V gene (reference sequence), are SGHNT and YYREEE. Relative to germline, V is 5 bases shorter and J is 7 bases shorter, with 21 bases between their ends. The CDR3 measures 16 amino acids from cysteine to phenylalanine. The only DNA kept is the CDR3, 48 bases in frame from the first base. Broad study findings and their caveats: Matching against VDJdb was skewed toward anti-spike CD8 responses, likely underestimated virus-specific expansions, and missed private and CD4 specificities.

The receptor library was made with 5' RACE. Sequencing relied on a NextSeq 500. Unique molecular identifiers were attached to individual cDNA molecules in the TCR library protocol so that sequencing error and PCR bias could be corrected. TCR alpha and beta chains were both sequenced, and the abundances of alpha and beta sequences in each sample were closely correlated with each other. The paper's data handling went like this. Decombinator V4 was used to annotate the V gene, J gene and CDR3 of the TCR sequences. Expanded TCRs were defined as changing significantly between any two time points under a Poisson model with p below 0.0001. TCR abundances were normalised to the total number of TCRs sequenced per sample and expressed as counts per million. TRAV1-2 paired with TRAJ12, TRAJ20 or TRAJ33 defined MAIT TCRs, while TRAV10 paired with TRAJ18 defined iNKT TCRs. A search of VDJdb, accessed on 1 November 2021, was run for TCRs annotated to CMV, EBV and SARS-CoV-2, with TCRs annotated for multiple antigens excluded. TCRdb took the public reads, trimmed them with fastp at Q25, ran MiXCR for clone calling and kept in-frame beta chains. Rows are combined by CDR3 protein, so each entry shows the most common genes and DNA. V and J calls and clone size were set by TCRdb, not the authors. Recorded for this sample are 95,000 to 100,000 distinct CDR3 sequences; about 10% of them occurred a single time. Clones ranked in the top ten supply approximately 5.4% of the sample.

Material for sequencing was whole blood. This TCR was recovered from an adult who was a healthcare worker with PCR-confirmed SARS-CoV-2 infection or an uninfected control (not recorded which). The chain joins TRBV5-4 to TRBJ2-2; the D gene assignment is ambiguous. CDR3 reads: CASRPGGTLSGGELFF. The DNA sequence follows: TGTGCCAGCAGGCCAGGTGGTACTCTATCCGGCGGGGAGCTGTTTTTT.